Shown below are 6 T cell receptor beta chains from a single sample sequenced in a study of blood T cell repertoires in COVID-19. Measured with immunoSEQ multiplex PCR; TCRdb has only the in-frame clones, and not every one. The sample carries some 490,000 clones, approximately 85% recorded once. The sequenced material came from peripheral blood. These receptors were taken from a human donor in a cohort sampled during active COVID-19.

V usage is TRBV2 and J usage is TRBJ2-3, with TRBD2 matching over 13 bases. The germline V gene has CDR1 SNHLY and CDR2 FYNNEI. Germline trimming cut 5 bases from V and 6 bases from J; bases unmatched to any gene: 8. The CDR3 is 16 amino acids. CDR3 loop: CASSSQTSGRSDTQYF. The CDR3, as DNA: TGTGCCAGCAGTAGCCAGACTAGCGGGAGGTCTGATACGCAGTATTTT.

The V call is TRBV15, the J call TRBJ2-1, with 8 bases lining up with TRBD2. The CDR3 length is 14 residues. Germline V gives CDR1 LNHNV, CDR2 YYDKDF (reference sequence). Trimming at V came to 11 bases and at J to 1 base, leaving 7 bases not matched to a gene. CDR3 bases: TGTGCCGTAAGCGGGAGCCATTCCTACAATGAGCAGTTCTTC. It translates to CAVSGSHSYNEQFF.

This CDR3 reads CASSGDIRTYNEQFF. The CDR3 DNA is TGCGCCAGCAGCGGGGACATCAGAACGTACAATGAGCAGTTCTTC. This chain joins TRBV4-3 and TRBJ2-1; weak D call: TRBD1 (6 bases). Trimming cost V 5 bases and J 4 bases, with 15 bases left between them. This CDR3 is built from 15 residues. Germline V gene sequence: CDR1 LGHNA, CDR2 YSLEER.

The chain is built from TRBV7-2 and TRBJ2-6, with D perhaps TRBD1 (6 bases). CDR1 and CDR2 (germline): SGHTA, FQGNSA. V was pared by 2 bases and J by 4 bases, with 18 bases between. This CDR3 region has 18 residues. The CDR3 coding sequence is TGTGCCAGCAGCTTATTATGGCAGGGGACAACCGGGGCCAACGTCCTGACTTTC. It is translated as CASSLLWQGTTGANVLTF.

The CDR3 DNA reads TGCGCCAGCAGCACGGGACAGACAAGCTCCTATAATTCACCCCTCCACTTT. Residues: CASSTGQTSSYNSPLHF. This chain links TRBV5-1 with TRBJ1-6, with 7 bases that match TRBD1. V lost 4 bases, J lost 0 bases, and 7 bases stayed unmatched. Germline CDR1 SGHRS, CDR2 YFSETQ. The CDR3 loop spans 17 amino acids. Drawing the rest from reference TRBV5-1 and TRBJ1-6, the complete variable domain is KAGVTQTPRYLIKTRGQQVTLSCSPISGHRSVSWYQQTPGQGLQFLFEYFSETQRNKGNFPGRFSGRQFSNSRSEMNVSTLELGDSALYLCASSTGQTSSYNSPLHFGNGTRLTVT.

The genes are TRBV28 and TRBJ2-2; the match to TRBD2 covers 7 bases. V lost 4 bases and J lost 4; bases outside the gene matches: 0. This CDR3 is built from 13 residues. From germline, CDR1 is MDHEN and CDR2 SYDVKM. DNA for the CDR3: TGTGCCAGCAGTTCGGGGGGCACCGGGGAGCTGTTTTTT. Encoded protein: CASSSGGTGELFF.